The next 28 T cell receptor beta chains were all read from a single sample in a study of OX40 agonist ivuxolimab in advanced cancers. Some clones are missing from TCRdb's copy, which holds only in-frame ones; the method was immunoSEQ multiplex PCR. The sample has about 100,000 clones; around 89% are singletons. The sample consisted of CD4+ or CD8+ T cells sorted from blood, taken in a trial of the OX40 agonist ivuxolimab. These receptors all come from an adult with an advanced solid tumor such as melanoma, head and neck, liver or kidney cancer.

The chain couples TRBV6-1 to TRBJ2-7; D uncertain. V lost 1 base to trimming and J lost 0 bases, with 4 bases between them. Germline V gene data show CDR1 as MNHNS and CDR2 as SASEGT. This CDR3 spans 13 amino acids. In DNA form, the CDR3 reads TGTGCCAGCAGTGAAGGGTTCTCCTACGAGCAGTACTTC. Protein product: CASSEGFSYEQYF.

The rearrangement joins TRBV6-6 to TRBJ2-3; D is unclear. The CDR3 loop spans 13 amino acids. Trimming stripped 0 bases from V and 6 bases from J, with 7 bases between. Per the germline V gene, CDR1 is MNHNY and CDR2 is SVGAGI (reference sequence). The CDR3 DNA reads as TGTGCCAGCAGTTACTCTCGCGCCGATACGCAGTATTTT. Translating it yields CASSYSRADTQYF.

In DNA form, the CDR3 reads TGTGCCAGCTTGCTGGGGAGGGGATACAATGAGCAGTTCTTC. Translation: CASLLGRGYNEQFF. This chain connects TRBV18 to TRBJ2-1; 7 bases are shared with TRBD2. CDR3 length: 14 amino acids. V was pared by 7 bases and J by 4 bases, with 7 bases of the junction left unmatched. The germline gives CDR1 KGHSH, CDR2 LQKENI.

J is TRBJ2-2 and V is TRBV5-5, with unresolved D. Per germline, CDR1 SGHKS and CDR2 YYEKEE (reference sequence). The germline V and J ends were trimmed by 0 bases and 2 bases, with 5 bases remaining between them. The CDR3 has 14 residues. Here the CDR3 DNA reads TGTGCCAGCAGCTTGGTTGATAACACCGGGGAGCTGTTTTTT. This encodes CASSLVDNTGELFF.

The chain has TRBV4-1 and TRBJ1-6, with D possibly matching TRBD1 (5 bases). V lost 4 bases and J 0 bases, leaving 22 bases between the germline ends. The CDR3 runs 20 residues. Germline CDR1 is MGHRA and CDR2 is YSYEKL. The CDR3 bases are TGCGCCAGCAGCCTCGCACTAGCGGGGGTCGAGAGCTCCTATAATTCACCCCTCCACTTT. Its protein is CASSLALAGVESSYNSPLHF.

This chain joins TRBV11-1 and TRBJ1-6, with D perhaps TRBD1 (5 bases). The V end was cut by 1 base, the J end by 9 bases, with 7 bases between. The CDR3 covers 13 residues. CDR1 and CDR2 (germline): SGHAT, FQDESV (reference sequence). CDR3 in amino acids: CASSLGGFSPLHF. The CDR3 DNA follows: TGTGCCAGCAGCTTAGGGGGGTTTTCACCCCTCCACTTT.

The chain is built from TRBV11-2 and TRBJ2-5; 10 bases line up with TRBD1. The germline gives CDR1 SGHAT, CDR2 FQNNGV. V gave up 6 bases and J gave up 2 bases; unmatched junction bases: 12. The CDR3 spans 17 residues. The chain's CDR3 is CASREPGQGFQQETQYF. CDR3 coding DNA: TGTGCCAGCAGAGAACCGGGACAGGGGTTCCAGCAAGAGACCCAGTACTTC.

The chain uses TRBV5-4 and TRBJ2-3; 8 bases line up with TRBD2. J gave up 0 bases and V 4 bases, and 7 bases lay outside the gene matches. The CDR3 contains 16 residues. Germline CDR1 reads SGHNT; CDR2 reads YYREEE (reference sequence). CDR3 in amino acids: CASSDGTSPSTDTQYF. The CDR3 region has the DNA TGTGCCAGCAGCGACGGGACTAGTCCTAGCACAGATACGCAGTATTTT.

The chain joins TRBV19 to TRBJ2-3; 8 bases map to TRBD1. The CDR3 has 16 amino acids. J lost 4 bases, V lost 4 bases, and 10 bases had no gene match. The germline V gene encodes CDR1 LNHDA and CDR2 SQIVND (reference sequence). The CDR3 region is CASSRPGGAGADTQYF. DNA of the CDR3: TGTGCCAGTAGTAGACCAGGGGGCGCGGGTGCAGATACGCAGTATTTT.

This clone has only a few counts. This chain links TRBV27 with TRBJ2-5, with 10 bases aligning to TRBD2. Germline CDR1 reads MNHEY; CDR2 reads SMNVEV (reference sequence). The J segment lost 10 bases and the V segment lost 2 bases, leaving 7 bases of the junction unmatched. The CDR3 extends over 14 amino acids. The DNA of the CDR3 is TGTGCCAGCAGTTTAACCAGCGGGAGGGCCAACCAGTACTTC. Its translation: CASSLTSGRANQYF.

The chain has TRBV18 and TRBJ1-6; D unclear. Germline lookup yields CDR1 KGHSH and CDR2 LQKENI. The V end lost 6 bases, the J end lost 3 bases, and 12 bases lay between the germline ends. CDR3 length: 15 amino acids. In DNA, the CDR3 is TGTGCCAGCTCGAATGCGGAAAACTATAATTCACCCCTCCACTTT. It yields the protein CASSNAENYNSPLHF. The full variable domain, completed using reference TRBV18 and TRBJ1-6, is NAGVMQNPRHLVRRRGQEARLRCSPMKGHSHVYWYRQLPEEGLKFMVYLQKENIIDESGMPKERFSAEFPKEGPSILRIQQVVRGDSAAYFCASSNAENYNSPLHFGNGTRLTVT.

The V call is TRBV6-5, the J call TRBJ1-1; D is uncertain. Deletions cut 5 bases from V and 7 bases from J, with 17 bases between. Germline V lookup: CDR1 MNHEY, CDR2 SVGAGI. CDR3 length: 14 amino acids. The CDR3 spells CASSNAGGPFEAFF. In nucleotides, the CDR3 is TGTGCCAGCAGTAACGCTGGAGGCCCTTTTGAAGCTTTCTTT.

This chain uses TRBV7-9 with TRBJ1-1, with a weak D call TRBD1 (6 bases). V lost 5 bases and J lost 2, with 9 bases in between. CDR1 and CDR2 from the germline V gene are SEHNR and FQNEAQ (reference sequence). The CDR3 consists of 13 residues. The CDR3 DNA reads TGTGCCAGCAGCCTACAGGGTAACACTGAAGCTTTCTTT. Amino acid sequence: CASSLQGNTEAFF.

The chain couples TRBV19 to TRBJ1-5, with D hard to call. V gave up 9 bases and J gave up 0 bases, with 18 bases separating them. The CDR3 covers 16 residues. CDR1 and CDR2 from the germline V gene are LNHDA and SQIVND (reference sequence). The CDR3 region has the DNA TGTGCCAGCCGAAAGACGGGCCTGTATAGCAATCAGCCCCAGCATTTT. Residues: CASRKTGLYSNQPQHF.

The chain joins TRBV9 to TRBJ2-3; the match to TRBD1 covers 7 bases. The V gene's germline CDR1 is SGDLS and CDR2 YYNGEE. The junction had 6 bases not matched to a gene; V was cut back by 3 bases and J by 2 bases. The CDR3 is 15 residues long. CDR3 amino acids: CASSGPDRYTDTQYF. The CDR3 coding sequence is TGTGCCAGCAGCGGCCCGGACAGGTACACAGATACGCAGTATTTT. Complete variable domain (other parts from reference TRBV9 and TRBJ2-3): DSGVTQTPKHLITATGQRVTLRCSPRSGDLSVYWYQQSLDQGLQFLIQYYNGEERAKGNILERFSAQQFPDLHSELNLSSLELGDSALYFCASSGPDRYTDTQYFGPGTRLTVL.

As for this clone: Other DNA sequences in this sample translate to the same CDR3. The chain joins TRBV7-8 to TRBJ1-1; tentative D call: TRBD1 (5 bases). CDR1 and CDR2 (germline): SGHVS, FQNEAQ. V lost 5 bases to trimming and J lost 1 base, with 8 bases between them. CDR3 length: 13 amino acids. In DNA form, the CDR3 reads TGTGCCAGCAGCCGCGGGGGGAACACTGAAGCTTTCTTT. This gives the protein CASSRGGNTEAFF.

The chain recombines TRBV6-5 with TRBJ2-1; 9 bases map to TRBD2. The V segment lost 5 bases and the J segment 4 bases; nucleotides outside the gene matches: 3. CDR3 size: 14 residues. Germline CDR1 MNHEY, CDR2 SVGAGI. CDR3 nucleotides: TGTGCCAGCAGTAACCTAGCGGGGTACAATGAGCAGTTCTTC. This codes for CASSNLAGYNEQFF.

The chain couples TRBV6-5 to TRBJ2-5; D might be TRBD1 (5 bases). Germline assignment: CDR1 MNHEY and CDR2 SVGAGI. There are 14 residues in the CDR3. Trimming removed 5 bases from V and 5 bases from J, with 15 bases in between. Here the CDR3 reads CASSLATGEETQYF. In nucleotides, the CDR3 is TGTGCCAGCAGTCTGGCTACAGGCGAGGAGACCCAGTACTTC.

The chain has TRBV5-1 and TRBJ1-4; a possible D gene is TRBD1 (5 bases). V was pared by 4 bases and J by 7 bases, with 20 bases between. CDR3 length: 16 residues. Germline lookup yields CDR1 SGHRS and CDR2 YFSETQ. CDR3 sequence reads: CASSPPSNRRPEKLFF. For the CDR3, the DNA is TGCGCCAGCAGCCCCCCGAGTAACAGGCGGCCTGAAAAACTGTTTTTT.

This chain uses TRBV27 with TRBJ1-2; D ambiguous. Per germline, CDR1 MNHEY and CDR2 SMNVEV (reference sequence). This CDR3 is built from 13 residues. The ends were cut back, 5 bases at V and 2 bases at J, with 9 bases in the middle. CDR3 coding DNA: TGTGCCAGCAGTGTGACACAAAACTATGGCTACACCTTC. This encodes CASSVTQNYGYTF.

The chain uses TRBV5-6 and TRBJ1-2; D remains unclear. In germline, CDR1 is SGHDT, CDR2 YYEEEE. The CDR3 consists of 13 residues. V lost 3 bases and J 6 bases, leaving 12 bases between the germline ends. The CDR3 region has the DNA TGTGCCAGCAGCTGGACCGGGAGACATGGCTACACCTTC. Amino acids: CASSWTGRHGYTF.

This chain connects TRBV18 to TRBJ1-2, with 8 bases fitting TRBD1. Trimming at V came to 1 base and at J to 4 bases, leaving 5 bases not matched to a gene. The CDR3 is 15 residues long. Germline values: CDR1 KGHSH, CDR2 LQKENI. CDR3: CASSPLGQAFYGYTF. DNA for the CDR3: TGTGCCAGCTCACCACTGGGACAGGCTTTCTATGGCTACACCTTC.

The chain is built from TRBV5-1 and TRBJ2-7; the match to TRBD2 covers 8 bases. The ends lost 1 base at V and 7 bases at J; junction bases unmatched: 10. This CDR3 is 15 amino acids long. Germline lookup yields CDR1 SGHRS and CDR2 YFSETQ. For the CDR3, the DNA is TGCGCCAGCAGCTTGTCTAGCGGGCACCTGGGGGAGCAGTACTTC. Protein: CASSLSSGHLGEQYF.

Worth noting for this clone: Within the sample, other DNA sequences also encode this same CDR3. This chain joins TRBV5-1 and TRBJ1-1; maybe TRBD1 (5 bases). This CDR3 is built from 13 residues. The germline gives CDR1 SGHRS, CDR2 YFSETQ. V was cut by 4 bases and J by 7 bases, with 14 bases left in between. In nucleotides, the CDR3 is TGCGCCAGCAGCCTCCCCGGGGGAGGTGAAGCTTTCTTT. Translating it yields CASSLPGGGEAFF.

The CDR3 spells CAISEWLEQYF. As DNA, the CDR3 is TGTGCCATCAGTGAGTGGCTCGAGCAGTACTTC. The V call is TRBV10-3, the J call TRBJ2-7; D remains unclear. Per the germline V gene, CDR1 is ENHRY and CDR2 is SYGVKD. The CDR3 consists of 11 residues. The V end was cut by 1 base, the J end by 6 bases, with 4 bases between.

This rearrangement joins TRBV10-3 to TRBJ1-2; TRBD1 might be the D (6 bases). The germline V gene has CDR1 ENHRY and CDR2 SYGVKD. CDR3 length: 12 residues. V was cut by 3 bases and J by 6 bases, with 8 bases left in between. The CDR3 DNA sequence: TGTGCCATCAGTGAAACAGGGCATGGCTACACCTTC. Amino acids: CAISETGHGYTF.

This chain connects TRBV9 to TRBJ2-2; a weak D match, TRBD2 (5 bases). From germline, CDR1 is SGDLS and CDR2 YYNGEE. The ends were cut back, 2 bases at V and 0 bases at J, with 8 bases in the middle. This CDR3 is built from 15 residues. CDR3 sequence (DNA): TGTGCCAGCAGCGTTGCGGGCTCGAACACCGGGGAGCTGTTTTTT. This translates into CASSVAGSNTGELFF.

The rearrangement uses TRBV6-1 and TRBJ2-1; 10 bases line up with TRBD2. J was trimmed by 8 bases and V by 3 bases; bases with no gene match: 7. This CDR3 contains 15 residues. CDR1 and CDR2 (germline): MNHNS, SASEGT. CDR3 bases: TGTGCCAGCAGTGACCCGGGACTAGCGATCCATGAGCAGTTCTTC. It yields the protein CASSDPGLAIHEQFF.